What follows are 3 T cell receptor beta chains derived from one specimen sequenced in a study of technical replicates of blood from a few donors. Libraries were prepared by immunoSEQ multiplex PCR; TCRdb keeps only in-frame clonotypes and omits some of them. The sample lists some 15,000 clones, roughly 86% occurring once. Sequences were obtained from PBMCs. These receptors came from a human donor in good health.

The chain combines TRBV10-3 with TRBJ1-5; possible D gene TRBD1, 5 bases. Germline CDR1 ENHRY, CDR2 SYGVKD. V gave up 10 bases and J gave up 3 bases, with 10 bases separating them. The CDR3 loop spans 12 amino acids. The CDR3, as DNA: TGTGCCACGGGGGTGGACAATCAGCCCCAGCATTTT. This translates into CATGVDNQPQHF.

The rearrangement uses TRBV27 and TRBJ2-3; tentative D call: TRBD1 (6 bases). The V end lost 5 bases, the J end lost 6 bases, and 12 bases lay between the germline ends. This CDR3 spans 13 amino acids. The V gene's germline CDR1 is MNHEY and CDR2 SMNVEV (reference sequence). Here the CDR3 reads CASSSLGGDTQYF. The DNA of the CDR3 is TGTGCCAGCAGTAGCCTAGGGGGTGATACGCAGTATTTT.

This chain connects TRBV5-6 to TRBJ1-3; D not resolved. Germline-derived CDR1 and CDR2 are SGHDT and YYEEEE. The ends were cut back, 1 base at V and 4 bases at J, with 9 bases in the middle. The CDR3 has 14 amino acids. The CDR3 DNA follows: TGTGCCAGCAGCTTGTCAGTCCGCGGAAACACCATATATTTT. It is translated as CASSLSVRGNTIYF.